These 17 T cell receptor beta chains originate from one sample sequenced in a study of vaccination and CD4 T cells after COVID-19. The study sequenced cultured CD4+ T cell DNA using the Oncomine TCR Beta short-read assay. Each CDR3 protein is one row after TCRdb ran MiXCR on the PCR reads. The profile covers 7,100 or so distinct CDR3 sequences, with about 38% appearing a single time and less than 45% taken by the ten largest. The treatment is: approximately nine-day PBMC culture with coronavirus spike peptide pools or control peptides (ViraFEST assay). The unexposed donor gave CD4+ T cells before the COVID-19 pandemic (2011-2018). Antigens of these TCRs are unknown. Sequencing was performed on CD4+ T cells from blood, cultured in vitro. These receptors originate from a human donor in good health.

The rearrangement joins TRBV24-1 to TRBJ2-7; D ambiguous. The CDR3 is 11 amino acids. Germline lookup yields CDR1 KGHDR and CDR2 SFDVKD. V was pared by 3 bases and J by 7 bases, with 6 bases between. The CDR3 sequence is CATSDGWEQYF. CDR3 nucleotides: TGTGCCACCAGTGATGGGTGGGAGCAGTACTTC.

This clonotype was counted only a few times. This chain uses TRBV2 with TRBJ1-6; tentative D call: TRBD1 (6 bases). V was shortened by 8 bases and J by 4 bases, with 12 bases between the two germline ends. Germline CDR1 reads SNHLY; CDR2 reads FYNNEI. CDR3 length: 14 amino acids. The CDR3 region is CASWQGMYNSPLHF. DNA for the CDR3: TGTGCCAGCTGGCAGGGGATGTATAATTCACCCCTCCACTTT.

This clonotype has a handful of counts. This chain links TRBV6-1 with TRBJ1-5; D is unclear. The CDR3 has 13 amino acids. The germline V gene has CDR1 MNHNS and CDR2 SASEGT. The V end was cut by 7 bases, the J end by 5 bases, with 12 bases between. CDR3 DNA sequence: TGTGCCAGCATGGGCCACGGCGATCAGCCCCAGCATTTT. Translating gives CASMGHGDQPQHF.

The rearrangement joins TRBV12-3 or TRBV12-4 to TRBJ2-2, with TRBD1 as a possible D gene (5 bases). This CDR3 is 14 amino acids long. Trimming stripped 5 bases from V and 4 bases from J, with 11 bases between. The CDR3 DNA reads as TGTGCCAGCAGTCTTCAGGGTTCCACCGGGGAGCTGTTTTTT. Residues: CASSLQGSTGELFF.

This clonotype was seen a few times. The CDR3, as DNA: TGTGCCAGCAGTGCCCACATGGGGGGCTACACCTTC. The encoded protein is CASSAHMGGYTF. The chain recombines TRBV6-1 with TRBJ1-2, with D uncertain. The V end lost 4 bases, the J end lost 8 bases, and 11 bases lay between the germline ends. CDR1 and CDR2 from the germline V gene are MNHNS and SASEGT. CDR3 length: 12 residues.

The chain has TRBV20-1 and TRBJ2-7; 10 bases are a match to TRBD2. The J segment lost 2 bases and the V segment lost 0 bases, leaving 4 bases of the junction unmatched. CDR1 is DFQATT and CDR2 is SNEGSKA in the germline V gene (reference sequence). This CDR3 is 15 amino acids long. In nucleotides, the CDR3 is TGCAGTGCTAGAGATGGAGCGGGGGGGCCCTACGAGCAGTACTTC. Protein sequence: CSARDGAGGPYEQYF.

This clonotype has only a few counts. The chain has TRBV7-8 and TRBJ1-5; D is uncertain. V shed 2 bases and J shed 3 bases, with 2 bases lying between them. This CDR3 spans 12 amino acids. In germline, CDR1 is SGHVS, CDR2 FQNEAQ. The CDR3 sequence is CASSLNNQPQHF. The CDR3 DNA reads as TGTGCCAGCAGCTTAAACAATCAGCCCCAGCATTTT.

This clonotype occurred a few times. The chain couples TRBV11-2 to TRBJ2-7, with no clear D. V was shortened by 1 base and J by 4 bases, with 11 bases between the two germline ends. Germline-derived CDR1 and CDR2 are SGHAT and FQNNGV. The CDR3 covers 14 residues. The CDR3, as DNA: TGTGCCAGCAGCTTAGTCGGGCAGCTATACGAGCAGTACTTC. Protein sequence: CASSLVGQLYEQYF. Supplemented by reference TRBV11-2 and TRBJ2-7, the full variable domain reads EAGVAQSPRYKIIEKRQSVAFWCNPISGHATLYWYQQILGQGPKLLIQFQNNGVVDDSQLPKDRFSAERLKGVDSTLKIQPAKLEDSAVYLCASSLVGQLYEQYFGPGTRLTVT.

The gene calls are TRBV7-3 and TRBJ1-1; TRBD1 matches 8 bases. J lost 0 bases, V lost 2 bases, and 2 bases had no gene match. CDR1 is SGHTA, CDR2 FQGTGA, per germline. The CDR3 spans 15 residues. CDR3 loop: CASSLGDRLNTEAFF. CDR3 DNA: TGTGCCAGCAGCTTAGGGGACAGGCTGAACACTGAAGCTTTCTTT.

This clonotype occurred a few times. The chain couples TRBV7-3 to TRBJ1-1; a weak D match, TRBD1 (5 bases). Trimming left V 5 bases short and J 9 bases short, with 16 bases between. The V gene's germline CDR1 is SGHTA and CDR2 FQGTGA. The CDR3 has 13 amino acids. DNA of the CDR3: TGTGCCAGCAGCCCCGAGATGGGGGGGAAAGCTTTCTTT. Translated: CASSPEMGGKAFF.

The rearrangement joins TRBV20-1 to TRBJ2-3; 8 bases are a match to TRBD2. Trimming took 2 bases from V and 2 from J; bases not matched to a gene: 15. This CDR3 contains 18 residues. Germline V CDR1 and CDR2: DFQATT, SNEGSKA (reference sequence). DNA of the CDR3: TGCAGTGCTAGACCGGGGGGGGAACAGGACGGTGCCACAGATACGCAGTATTTT. Translating it yields CSARPGGEQDGATDTQYF.

This sequence joins TRBV6-2 or TRBV6-3 and TRBJ1-6, with D maybe TRBD1 (6 bases). Trimming shortened V by 2 bases and J by 9 bases, and 14 bases separated the two germline ends. The germline V gene encodes CDR1 MNHEY and CDR2 SVGEGT. The CDR3 is made up of 15 amino acids. The CDR3 reads CASSYQGQSVSPLHF. In DNA form, the CDR3 reads TGTGCCAGCAGTTACCAAGGACAGAGTGTTTCACCCCTCCACTTT.

The chain employs TRBV10-3 and TRBJ1-6; 7 bases agree with TRBD1. V lost 11 bases, J lost 7 bases, and 8 bases stayed unmatched. The germline V gene has CDR1 ENHRY and CDR2 SYGVKD. The CDR3 contains 13 residues. The CDR3 DNA follows: TGTGCCTCAGAGACAGGGTACAATTCACCCCTCCACTTT. Its translation: CASETGYNSPLHF.

The V call is TRBV20-1, the J call TRBJ1-5; D gene ambiguous. With 1 base removed from V and 7 bases from J, the gap between germline ends came to 20 bases. This CDR3 has 16 residues. Germline values: CDR1 DFQATT, CDR2 SNEGSKA (reference sequence). CDR3 protein: CSARAGVAGIGQPQHF. CDR3 in DNA: TGCAGTGCTAGAGCCGGGGTGGCTGGGATAGGCCAGCCCCAGCATTTT.

There are a few counts of this clonotype. The chain uses TRBV20-1 and TRBJ1-6; TRBD1 agrees at 7 bases. The CDR3 covers 14 residues. J gave up 7 bases and V 3 bases, and 6 bases lay outside the gene matches. CDR1 and CDR2 from the germline V gene are DFQATT and SNEGSKA (reference sequence). The CDR3 nucleotides read TGCAGTGCTAGGTCCAGGGACAGAAATTCACCCCTCCACTTT. Its translation: CSARSRDRNSPLHF.

V gene TRBV30 combines with J gene TRBJ1-1, with D hard to call. Germline-derived CDR1 and CDR2 are GTSNPN and SVGIG (reference sequence). V dropped 5 bases and J dropped 5 bases, with 9 bases sitting between them. The CDR3 consists of 11 residues. The CDR3 loop reads CAWATQTEAFF. The DNA for the CDR3 is TGTGCCTGGGCAACACAAACTGAAGCTTTCTTT.

This chain connects TRBV6-1 to TRBJ2-7; 7 bases are shared with TRBD1. With 0 bases clipped from V and 2 bases from J, the junction kept 4 bases outside the gene matches. The CDR3 is 15 amino acids. In germline, CDR1 is MNHNS, CDR2 SASEGT. The CDR3 here is CASSEAGTVTYEQYF. The CDR3 bases are TGTGCCAGCAGTGAAGCGGGGACAGTTACCTACGAGCAGTACTTC.